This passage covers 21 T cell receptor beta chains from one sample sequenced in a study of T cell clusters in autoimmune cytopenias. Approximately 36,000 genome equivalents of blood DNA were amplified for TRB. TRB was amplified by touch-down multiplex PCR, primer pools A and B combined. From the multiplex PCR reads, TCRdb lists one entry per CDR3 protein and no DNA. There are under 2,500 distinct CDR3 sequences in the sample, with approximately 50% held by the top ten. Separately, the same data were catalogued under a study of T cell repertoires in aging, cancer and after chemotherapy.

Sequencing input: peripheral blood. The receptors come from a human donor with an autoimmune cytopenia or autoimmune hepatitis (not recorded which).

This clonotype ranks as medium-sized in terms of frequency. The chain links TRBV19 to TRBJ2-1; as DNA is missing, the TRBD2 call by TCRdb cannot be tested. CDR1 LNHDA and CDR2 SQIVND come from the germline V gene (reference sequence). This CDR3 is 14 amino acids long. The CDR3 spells CASSIAGGYSEQFF.

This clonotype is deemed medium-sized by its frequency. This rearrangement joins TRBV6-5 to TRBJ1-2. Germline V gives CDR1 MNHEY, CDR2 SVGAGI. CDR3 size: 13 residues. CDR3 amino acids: CASSYSQNYGYTF.

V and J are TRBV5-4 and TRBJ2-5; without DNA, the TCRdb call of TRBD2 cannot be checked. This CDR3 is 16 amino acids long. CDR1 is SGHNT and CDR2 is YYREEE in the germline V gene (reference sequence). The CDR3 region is CASSPPRLAGQETQYF.

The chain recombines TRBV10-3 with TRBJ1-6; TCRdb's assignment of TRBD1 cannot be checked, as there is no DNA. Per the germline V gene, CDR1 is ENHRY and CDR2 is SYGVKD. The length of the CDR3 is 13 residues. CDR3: CAAGTSDNSPLHF.

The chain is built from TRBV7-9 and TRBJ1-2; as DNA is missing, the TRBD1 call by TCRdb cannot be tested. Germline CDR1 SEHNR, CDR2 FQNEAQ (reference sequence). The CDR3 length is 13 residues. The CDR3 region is CASSLSGDDGYTF. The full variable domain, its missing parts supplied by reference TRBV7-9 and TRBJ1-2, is DTGVSQNPRHKITKRGQNVTFRCDPISEHNRLYWYRQTLGQGPEFLTYFQNEAQLEKSRLLSDRFSAERPKGSFSTLEIQRTEQGDSAMYLCASSLSGDDGYTFGSGTRLTVV.

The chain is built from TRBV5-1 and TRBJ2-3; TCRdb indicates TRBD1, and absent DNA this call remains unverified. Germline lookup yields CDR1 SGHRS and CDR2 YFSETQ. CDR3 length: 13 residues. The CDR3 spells CASSPQGLNTQYF.

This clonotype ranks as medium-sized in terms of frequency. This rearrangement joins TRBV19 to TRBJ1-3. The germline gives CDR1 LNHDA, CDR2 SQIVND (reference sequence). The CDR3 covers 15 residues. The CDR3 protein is CASSTRDSSGNTIYF.

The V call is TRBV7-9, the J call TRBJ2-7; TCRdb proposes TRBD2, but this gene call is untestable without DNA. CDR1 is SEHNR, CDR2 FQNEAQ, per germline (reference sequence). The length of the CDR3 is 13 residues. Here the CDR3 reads CASSKPREREQYF.

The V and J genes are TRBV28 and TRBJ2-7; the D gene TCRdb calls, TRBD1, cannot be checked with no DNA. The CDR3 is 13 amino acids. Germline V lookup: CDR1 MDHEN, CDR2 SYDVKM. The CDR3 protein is CASSFATTGEQYF.

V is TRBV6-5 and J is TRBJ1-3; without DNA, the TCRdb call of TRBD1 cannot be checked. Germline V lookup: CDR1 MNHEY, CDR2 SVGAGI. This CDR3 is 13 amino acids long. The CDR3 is CASPTGAGNTIYF.

The CDR3 is CASSLQGLAGGETQYF. The chain couples TRBV11-2 to TRBJ2-5; TCRdb proposes TRBD2, but this gene call is untestable without DNA. This CDR3 spans 16 amino acids. Germline values: CDR1 SGHAT, CDR2 FQNNGV.

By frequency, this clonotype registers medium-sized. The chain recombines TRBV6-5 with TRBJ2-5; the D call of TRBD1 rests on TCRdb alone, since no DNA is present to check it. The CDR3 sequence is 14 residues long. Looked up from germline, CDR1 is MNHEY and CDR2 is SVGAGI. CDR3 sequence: CASIKQGDFGTQYF.

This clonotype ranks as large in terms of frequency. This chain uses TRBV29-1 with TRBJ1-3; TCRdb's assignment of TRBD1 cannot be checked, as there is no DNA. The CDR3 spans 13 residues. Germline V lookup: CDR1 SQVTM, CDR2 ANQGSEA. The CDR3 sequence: CSVEPVAGDTIYF.

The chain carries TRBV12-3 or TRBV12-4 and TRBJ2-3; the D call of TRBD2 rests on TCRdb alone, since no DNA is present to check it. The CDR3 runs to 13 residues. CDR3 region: CASSWGLGGTQYF.

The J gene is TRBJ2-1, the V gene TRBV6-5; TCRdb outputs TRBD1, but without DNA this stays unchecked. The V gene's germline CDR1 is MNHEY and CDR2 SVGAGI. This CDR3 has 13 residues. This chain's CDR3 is CASRRQAEETQYF.

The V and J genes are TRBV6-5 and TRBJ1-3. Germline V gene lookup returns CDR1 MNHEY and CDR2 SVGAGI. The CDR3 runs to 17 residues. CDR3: CASSYSRPSNSGNTIYF.

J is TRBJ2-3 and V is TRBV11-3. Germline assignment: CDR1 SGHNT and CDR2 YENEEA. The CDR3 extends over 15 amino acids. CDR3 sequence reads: CTSSDLQDSTDTQYF. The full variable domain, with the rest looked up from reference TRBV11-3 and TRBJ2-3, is EAGVVQSPRYKIIEKKQPVAFWCNPISGHNTLYWYLQNLGQGPELLIRYENEEAVDDSQLPKDRFSAERLKGVDSTLKIQPAELGDSAVYLCTSSDLQDSTDTQYFGPGTRLTVL.

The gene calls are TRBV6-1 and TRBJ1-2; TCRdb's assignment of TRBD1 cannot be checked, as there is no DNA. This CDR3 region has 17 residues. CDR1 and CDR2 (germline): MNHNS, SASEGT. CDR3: CASSADRGQSIYYGYTF.

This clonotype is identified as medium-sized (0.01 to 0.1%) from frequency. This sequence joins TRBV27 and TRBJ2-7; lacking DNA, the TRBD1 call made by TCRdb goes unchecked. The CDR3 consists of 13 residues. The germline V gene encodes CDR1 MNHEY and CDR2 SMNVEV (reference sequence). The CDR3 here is CASGTGLGIEQYF.

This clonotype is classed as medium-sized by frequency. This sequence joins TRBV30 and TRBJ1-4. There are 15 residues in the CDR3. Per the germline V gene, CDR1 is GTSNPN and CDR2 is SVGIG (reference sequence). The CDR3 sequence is CAWRPFGATNEKLFF.

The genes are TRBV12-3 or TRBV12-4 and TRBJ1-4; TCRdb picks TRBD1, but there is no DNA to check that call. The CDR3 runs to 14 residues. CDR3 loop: CASSFPGFNEKLFF.